This T cell receptor (beta chain) derives from a study of blood T cell repertoires in COVID-19. Turning to the study itself: The cDNA or gDNA used as material had been derived from T cells, B-cell-depleted T cells, or PBMCs.

Original methodology: Researchers report that nucleated cell counts were estimated from reference gene primer amplification. Measured with immunoSEQ multiplex PCR; TCRdb has only the in-frame clones, and not every one. V, J and clone size were drawn from that table, and D and trimming were deduced from the DNA. Of about 220,000 clones in the sample, around four fifths were seen once. V lost 3 bases and J lost 8; bases outside the gene matches: 7. Per the germline V gene, CDR1 is SGHDN and CDR2 is FVKESK. CDR3 length equals 15 residues. The receptor was derived from a woman in her fifties or sixties who had recovered from COVID-19. Specimen: peripheral blood. The V call is TRBV14, the J call TRBJ1-6; 7 bases fit TRBD1. CDR3 region: CASSQSQGTYSPLHF. The CDR3 nucleotides read TGTGCCAGCAGCCAGTCACAGGGGACATATTCACCCCTCCACTTT.